What follows is one T cell receptor beta chain and its context. The data stem from a study of blood T cell repertoires in COVID-19. TCRdb's copy holds only in-frame clones and misses some; the assay was immunoSEQ multiplex PCR. The sample has under 150,000 clones; about 82% are singletons. This CDR3 has 13 amino acids. V lost 4 bases, J lost 5 bases, and 4 bases stayed unmatched. The germline CDR1 and CDR2 sequences are SGHRS and YFSETQ. The chain uses TRBV5-1 and TRBJ2-5; 8 bases are a match to TRBD1. Sequenced sample: peripheral blood. The sequence derives from a middle-aged woman with active or convalescent COVID-19. The CDR3 region has the DNA TGCGCCAGCAGCCAGGACAGGGTTGAGACCCAGTACTTC. Protein: CASSQDRVETQYF.